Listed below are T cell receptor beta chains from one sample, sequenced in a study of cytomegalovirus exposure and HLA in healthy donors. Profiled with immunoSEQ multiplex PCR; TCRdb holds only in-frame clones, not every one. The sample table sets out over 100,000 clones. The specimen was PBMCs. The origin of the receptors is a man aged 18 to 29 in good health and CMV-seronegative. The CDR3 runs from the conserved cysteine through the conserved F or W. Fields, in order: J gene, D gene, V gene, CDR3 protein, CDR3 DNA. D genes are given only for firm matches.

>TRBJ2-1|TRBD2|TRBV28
CASSLPSGSSYNEQFF
TGTGCCAGCAGTTTACCTAGCGGGAGCTCCTACAATGAGCAGTTCTTC
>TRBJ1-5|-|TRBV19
CASSASGHDQPQHF
TGTGCCAGTAGTGCCTCGGGACACGATCAGCCCCAGCATTTT
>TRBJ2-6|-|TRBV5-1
CASSLELGGSSGANVLTF
TGCGCCAGCAGCTTGGAATTAGGCGGAAGCTCTGGGGCCAACGTCCTGACTTTC
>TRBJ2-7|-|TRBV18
CASSPFKARGKSASEQYF
TGTGCCAGCTCACCATTCAAAGCCCGCGGGAAAAGTGCCTCGGAGCAGTACTTC
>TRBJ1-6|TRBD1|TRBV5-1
CASSLRGQGATNSPLHF
TGCGCCAGCAGCTTGCGGGGACAGGGGGCAACTAATTCACCCCTCCACTTT
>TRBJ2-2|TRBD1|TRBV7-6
CASSYRGRDTGELFF
TGTGCCAGCAGCTACAGGGGGCGTGATACCGGGGAGCTGTTTTTT
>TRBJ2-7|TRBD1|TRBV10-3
CAISLTGNEQYF
TGTGCCATCAGCCTGACAGGGAACGAGCAGTACTTC
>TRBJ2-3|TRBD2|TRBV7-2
CASSSWTSVSTDTQYF
TGTGCCAGCAGCTCCTGGACTAGCGTGAGCACAGATACGCAGTATTTT
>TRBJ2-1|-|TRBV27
CASGQNYNEQFF
TGTGCCAGCGGGCAAAACTACAATGAGCAGTTCTTC
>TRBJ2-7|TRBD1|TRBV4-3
CASSQMDRVGDEQYF
TGCGCCAGCAGCCAGATGGACAGGGTGGGGGACGAGCAGTACTTC
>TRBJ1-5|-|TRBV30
CAWSVSSHQPQHF
TGTGCCTGGAGTGTAAGCTCTCACCAGCCCCAGCATTTT
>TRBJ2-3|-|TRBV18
CASSPRRPTDTQYF
TGTGCCAGCTCACCGCGGCGCCCCACAGATACGCAGTATTTT
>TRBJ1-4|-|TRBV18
CASSRRVATNEKLFF
TGTGCCAGCTCGCGTCGCGTTGCAACTAATGAAAAACTGTTTTTT
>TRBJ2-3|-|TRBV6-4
CASSDGGKSTDTQYF
TGTGCCAGCAGTGACGGGGGGAAAAGCACAGATACGCAGTATTTT
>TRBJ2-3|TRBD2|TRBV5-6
CASSGVLAGGDTQYF
TGTGCCAGCAGCGGCGTTCTAGCGGGGGGGGATACGCAGTATTTT
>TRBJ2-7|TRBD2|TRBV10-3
CAIGLVRAGSSYEQYF
TGTGCCATTGGACTAGTTCGGGCGGGGTCTTCGTACGAGCAGTACTTC
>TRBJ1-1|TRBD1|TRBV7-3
CASSAGDRVEAFF
TGTGCCTCCTCGGCTGGGGACAGGGTCGAAGCTTTCTTT
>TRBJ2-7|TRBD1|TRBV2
CASEGAFEQYF
TGTGCCAGCGAGGGGGCCTTCGAGCAGTACTTC
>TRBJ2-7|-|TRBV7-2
CASSSRDSYEQYF
TGTGCCAGCAGCTCCCGGGACTCCTACGAGCAGTACTTC
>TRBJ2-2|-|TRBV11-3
CASSQNTGELFF
TGTGCCAGCAGCCAAAACACCGGGGAGCTGTTTTTT
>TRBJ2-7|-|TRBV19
CASRSSSPTSGYEQYF
TGTGCCAGTAGATCATCCTCCCCCACGTCAGGCTACGAGCAGTACTTC